This TCR beta chain originates from a study of shared clonotypes between healthy human individuals. The CDR3 extends over 10 amino acids. With 7 bases removed from V and 6 bases from J, the gap between germline ends came to 7 bases. Germline V gives CDR1 MNHEY, CDR2 SMNVEV (reference sequence). Measured with immunoSEQ multiplex PCR; TCRdb has only the in-frame clones, and not every one. Seen here are approximately 640,000 clones, roughly 88% observed once, and the top ten hold less than 40%. The rearrangement joins TRBV27 to TRBJ2-7; maybe TRBD2 (5 bases). What was sequenced was memory CD8+ T cells from PBMCs. Subset reported: CD45RO+ cells pooled with CCR7-negative TemRA cells. The sequence was obtained from a young man in good health. Some clones in this sample may be carry-over from other donors' samples. The CDR3 sequence is CASIEGEQYF. In nucleotides, the CDR3 is TGTGCCAGCATTGAGGGCGAGCAGTACTTC.